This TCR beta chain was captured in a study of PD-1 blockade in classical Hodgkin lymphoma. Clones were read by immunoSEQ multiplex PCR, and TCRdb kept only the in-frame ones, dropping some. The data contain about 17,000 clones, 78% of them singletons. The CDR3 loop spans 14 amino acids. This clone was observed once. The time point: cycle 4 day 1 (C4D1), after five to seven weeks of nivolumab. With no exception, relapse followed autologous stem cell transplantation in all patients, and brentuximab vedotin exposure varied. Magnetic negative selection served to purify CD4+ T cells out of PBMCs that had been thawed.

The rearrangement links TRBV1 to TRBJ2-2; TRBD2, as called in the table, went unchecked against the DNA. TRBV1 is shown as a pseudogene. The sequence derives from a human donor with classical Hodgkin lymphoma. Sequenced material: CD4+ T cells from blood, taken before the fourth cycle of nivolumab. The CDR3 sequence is CTSSRTRATGELFF. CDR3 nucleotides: TGCACCAGCAGCCGGACGCGGGCAACCGGGGAGCTGTTTTTT.